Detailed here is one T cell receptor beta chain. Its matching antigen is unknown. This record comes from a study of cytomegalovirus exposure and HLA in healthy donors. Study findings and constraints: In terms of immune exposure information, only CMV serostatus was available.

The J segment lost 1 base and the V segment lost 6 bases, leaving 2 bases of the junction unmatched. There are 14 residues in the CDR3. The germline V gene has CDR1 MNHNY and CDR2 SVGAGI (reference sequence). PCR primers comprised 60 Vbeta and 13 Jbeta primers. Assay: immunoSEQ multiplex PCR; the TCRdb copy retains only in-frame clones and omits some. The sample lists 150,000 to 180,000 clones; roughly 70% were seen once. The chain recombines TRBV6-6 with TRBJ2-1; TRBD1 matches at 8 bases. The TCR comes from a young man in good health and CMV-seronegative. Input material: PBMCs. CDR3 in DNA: TGTGCCAGCAGAGACAGGGGATCCTACAATGAGCAGTTCTTC. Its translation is CASRDRGSYNEQFF.